This T cell receptor (beta chain) was captured by sequencing in a study of shared clonotypes between healthy human individuals. Overall study: Participating donors consisted of two women and a few men aged 18 to 49. Study findings and constraints: The researchers took only blood, and tissue repertoires probably look different.

Notes on this clone: The antigen is undetermined.

Deletions cut 4 bases from V and 5 bases from J, with 16 bases between. Germline CDR1 is SGHKS and CDR2 is YYEKEE (reference sequence). This CDR3 has 15 residues. The method was immunoSEQ multiplex PCR; TCRdb's version includes in-frame clones alone and lacks a portion of them. This sample carries about 480,000 clones, 79% of them seen once, and the ten largest clones take about an eighth. This receptor was identified in a woman aged 35 to 49 in good health. Some clones in this sample may be carry-over from other donors' samples. Sample: PBMCs. The chain employs TRBV5-5 and TRBJ1-5; D uncertain. CDR3 bases: TGTGCCAGCAGCATGCTTGGACTGGATGATCAGCCCCAGCATTTT. It yields the protein CASSMLGLDDQPQHF.